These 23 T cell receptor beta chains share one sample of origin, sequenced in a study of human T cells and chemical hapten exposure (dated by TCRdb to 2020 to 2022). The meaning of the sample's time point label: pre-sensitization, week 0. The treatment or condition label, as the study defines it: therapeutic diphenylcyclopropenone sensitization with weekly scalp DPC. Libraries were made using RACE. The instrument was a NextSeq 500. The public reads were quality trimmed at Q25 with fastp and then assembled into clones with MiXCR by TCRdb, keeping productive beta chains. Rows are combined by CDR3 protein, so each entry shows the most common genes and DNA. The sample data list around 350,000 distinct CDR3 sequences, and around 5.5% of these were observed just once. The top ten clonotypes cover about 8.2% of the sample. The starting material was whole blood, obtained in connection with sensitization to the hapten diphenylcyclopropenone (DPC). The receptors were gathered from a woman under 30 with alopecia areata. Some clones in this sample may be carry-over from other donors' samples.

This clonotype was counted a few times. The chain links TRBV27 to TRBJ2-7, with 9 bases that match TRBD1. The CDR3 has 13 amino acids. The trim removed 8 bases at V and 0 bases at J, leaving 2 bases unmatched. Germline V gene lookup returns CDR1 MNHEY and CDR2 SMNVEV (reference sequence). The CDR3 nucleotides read TGTGCCAGCGGGACAGGGAGCTCCTACGAGCAGTACTTC. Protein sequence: CASGTGSSYEQYF.

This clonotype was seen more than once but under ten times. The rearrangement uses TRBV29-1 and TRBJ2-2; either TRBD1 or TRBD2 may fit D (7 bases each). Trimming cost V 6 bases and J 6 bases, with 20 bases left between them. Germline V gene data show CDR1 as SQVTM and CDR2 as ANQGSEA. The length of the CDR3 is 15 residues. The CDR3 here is CSVVQTGREAGELFF. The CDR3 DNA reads TGCAGCGTCGTACAGACAGGGAGGGAGGCCGGGGAGCTGTTTTTT.

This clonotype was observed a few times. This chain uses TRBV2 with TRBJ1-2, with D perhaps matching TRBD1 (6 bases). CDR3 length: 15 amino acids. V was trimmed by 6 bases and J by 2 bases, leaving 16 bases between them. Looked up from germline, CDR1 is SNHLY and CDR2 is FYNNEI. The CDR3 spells CASRSRTANNYGYTF. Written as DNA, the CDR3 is TGTGCCAGCAGATCAAGGACAGCGAACAACTATGGCTACACCTTC.

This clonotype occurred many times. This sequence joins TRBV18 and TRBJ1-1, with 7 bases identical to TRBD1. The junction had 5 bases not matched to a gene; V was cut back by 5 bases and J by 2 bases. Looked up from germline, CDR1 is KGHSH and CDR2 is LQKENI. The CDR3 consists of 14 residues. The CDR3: CASSEQGSNTEAFF. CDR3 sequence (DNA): TGTGCCAGCTCAGAACAGGGGTCAAACACTGAAGCTTTCTTT.

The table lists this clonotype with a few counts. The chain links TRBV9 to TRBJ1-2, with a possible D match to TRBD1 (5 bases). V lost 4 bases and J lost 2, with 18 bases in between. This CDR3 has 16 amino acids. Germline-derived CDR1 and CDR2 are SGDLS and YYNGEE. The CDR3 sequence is CASSPWGKGPNYGYTF. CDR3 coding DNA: TGTGCCAGCAGCCCCTGGGGGAAGGGTCCCAACTATGGCTACACCTTC.

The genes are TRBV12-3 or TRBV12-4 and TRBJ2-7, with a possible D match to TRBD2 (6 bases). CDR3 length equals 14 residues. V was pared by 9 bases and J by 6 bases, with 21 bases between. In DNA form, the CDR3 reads TGTGCCAGAAGTAGGGGCGGGGTCTCGGCCGAGCAGTACTTC. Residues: CARSRGGVSAEQYF.

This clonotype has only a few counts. Here the CDR3 reads CASSQPQGRAFF. Here the CDR3 DNA reads TGTGCCAGCAGCCAACCACAAGGGCGAGCTTTCTTT. The chain uses TRBV14 and TRBJ1-1; D not resolved. Germline lookup yields CDR1 SGHDN and CDR2 FVKESK. The CDR3 length is 12 residues. V was trimmed by 2 bases and J by 10 bases, leaving 11 bases between them.

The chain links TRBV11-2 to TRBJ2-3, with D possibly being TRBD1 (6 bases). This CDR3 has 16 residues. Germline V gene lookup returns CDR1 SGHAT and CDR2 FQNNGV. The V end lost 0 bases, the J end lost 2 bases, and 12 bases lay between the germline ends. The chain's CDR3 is CASSLDLDSTTDTQYF. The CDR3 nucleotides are TGTGCCAGCAGCTTAGATTTGGACAGCACCACAGATACGCAGTATTTT.

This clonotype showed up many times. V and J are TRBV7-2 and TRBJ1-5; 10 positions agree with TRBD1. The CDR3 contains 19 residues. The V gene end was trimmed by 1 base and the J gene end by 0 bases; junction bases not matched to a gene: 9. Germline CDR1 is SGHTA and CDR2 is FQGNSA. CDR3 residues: CASSLVGQGTADSNQPQHF. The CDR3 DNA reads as TGTGCCAGCAGCTTAGTGGGACAGGGGACGGCTGATAGCAATCAGCCCCAGCATTTT.

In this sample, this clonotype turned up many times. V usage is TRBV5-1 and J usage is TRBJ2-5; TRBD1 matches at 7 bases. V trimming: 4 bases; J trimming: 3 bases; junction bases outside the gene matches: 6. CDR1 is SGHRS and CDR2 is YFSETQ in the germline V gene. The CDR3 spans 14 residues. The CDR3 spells CASSALQGKETQYF. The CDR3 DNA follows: TGCGCCAGCAGCGCTCTACAGGGGAAAGAGACCCAGTACTTC.

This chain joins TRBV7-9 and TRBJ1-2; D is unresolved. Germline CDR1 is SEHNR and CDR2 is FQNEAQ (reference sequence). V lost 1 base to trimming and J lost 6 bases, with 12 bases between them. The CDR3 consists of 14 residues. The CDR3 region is CASSLVVSRDGYTF. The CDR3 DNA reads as TGTGCCAGCAGCTTAGTGGTCAGCCGTGATGGCTACACCTTC.

DNA of the CDR3: TGTGCCATCCAGGCCTTCCAGGGGGGGAACACTGAAGCTTTCTTT. Protein sequence: CAIQAFQGGNTEAFF. The chain has TRBV10-3 and TRBJ1-1, with 7 bases fitting TRBD1. Germline CDR1 is ENHRY and CDR2 is SYGVKD. V was clipped by 8 bases and J by 1 base; unmatched bases: 10. The CDR3 covers 15 residues.

CDR3 DNA sequence: TGTGCCAGCAGTGCCGGGACTAATGAGCAGTTCTTC. Protein product: CASSAGTNEQFF. J is TRBJ2-1 and V is TRBV6-2 or TRBV6-3; weak D call: TRBD2 (6 bases). V was clipped by 5 bases and J by 7 bases, with 9 bases between them. The CDR3 spans 12 residues. Looked up from germline, CDR1 is MNHEY and CDR2 is SVGEGT.

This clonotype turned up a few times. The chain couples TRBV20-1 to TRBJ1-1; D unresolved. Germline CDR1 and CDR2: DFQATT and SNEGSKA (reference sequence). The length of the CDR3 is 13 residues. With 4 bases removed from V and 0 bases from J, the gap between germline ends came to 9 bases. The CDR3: CSATDGVNTEAFF. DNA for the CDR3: TGCAGTGCTACCGACGGGGTGAACACTGAAGCTTTCTTT.

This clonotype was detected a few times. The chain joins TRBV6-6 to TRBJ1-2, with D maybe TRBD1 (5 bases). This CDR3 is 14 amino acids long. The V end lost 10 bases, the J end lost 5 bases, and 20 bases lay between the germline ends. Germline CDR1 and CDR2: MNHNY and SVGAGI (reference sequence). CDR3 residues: CATEGTGVYYGYTF. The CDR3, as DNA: TGTGCCACCGAAGGCACGGGGGTGTATTATGGCTACACCTTC.

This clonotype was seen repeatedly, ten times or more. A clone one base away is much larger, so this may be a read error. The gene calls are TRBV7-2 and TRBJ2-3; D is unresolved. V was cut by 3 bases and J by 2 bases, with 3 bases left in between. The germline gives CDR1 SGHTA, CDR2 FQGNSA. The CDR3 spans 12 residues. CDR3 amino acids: CASSFITDTQYF. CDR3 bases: TGTGCCAGCAGCTTTATCACAGATACGCAGTATTTT.

The CDR3 coding sequence is TGCGCCAGCAGACGGGAATGGACAGGGGGAAATGAGCAGTTCTTC. Translating it yields CASRREWTGGNEQFF. J is TRBJ2-1 and V is TRBV5-1, with TRBD1 matching 10 bases. Trimming at V came to 5 bases and at J to 7 bases, leaving 9 bases not matched to a gene. This CDR3 is built from 15 residues. Germline V gene sequence: CDR1 SGHRS, CDR2 YFSETQ. The variable domain in full, with the rest retrieved from reference TRBV5-1 and TRBJ2-1, is KAGVTQTPRYLIKTRGQQVTLSCSPISGHRSVSWYQQTPGQGLQFLFEYFSETQRNKGNFPGRFSGRQFSNSRSEMNVSTLELGDSALYLCASRREWTGGNEQFFGPGTRLTVL.

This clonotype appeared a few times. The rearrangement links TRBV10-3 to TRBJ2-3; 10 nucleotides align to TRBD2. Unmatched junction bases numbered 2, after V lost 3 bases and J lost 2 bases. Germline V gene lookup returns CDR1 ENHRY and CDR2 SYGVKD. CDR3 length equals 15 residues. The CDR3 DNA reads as TGTGCCATCAGTGAAGCGGGGGGGCTCACAGATACGCAGTATTTT. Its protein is CAISEAGGLTDTQYF.

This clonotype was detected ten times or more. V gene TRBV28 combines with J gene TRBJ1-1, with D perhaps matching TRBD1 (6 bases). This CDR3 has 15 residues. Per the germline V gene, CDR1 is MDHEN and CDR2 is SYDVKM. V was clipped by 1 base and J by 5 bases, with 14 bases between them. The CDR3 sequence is CASSLLYREGTEAFF. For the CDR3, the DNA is TGTGCCAGCAGTTTATTATACAGGGAAGGGACTGAAGCTTTCTTT.

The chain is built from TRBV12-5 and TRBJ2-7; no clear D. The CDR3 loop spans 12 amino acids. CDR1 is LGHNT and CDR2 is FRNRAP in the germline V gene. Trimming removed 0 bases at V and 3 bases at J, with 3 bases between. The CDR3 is CASGLVVYEQYF. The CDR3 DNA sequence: TGTGCTAGTGGTTTGGTAGTCTACGAGCAGTACTTC.

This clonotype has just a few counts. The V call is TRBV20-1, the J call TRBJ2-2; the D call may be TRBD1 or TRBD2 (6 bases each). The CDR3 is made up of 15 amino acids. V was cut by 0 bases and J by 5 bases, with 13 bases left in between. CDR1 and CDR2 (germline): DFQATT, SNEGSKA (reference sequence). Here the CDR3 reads CSARDPGASTGELFF. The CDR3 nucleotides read TGCAGTGCTAGAGACCCGGGGGCATCTACCGGGGAGCTGTTTTTT.

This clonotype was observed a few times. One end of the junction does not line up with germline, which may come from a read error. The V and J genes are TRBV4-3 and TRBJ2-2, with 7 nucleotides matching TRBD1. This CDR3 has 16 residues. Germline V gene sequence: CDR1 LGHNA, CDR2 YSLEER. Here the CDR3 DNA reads TGCGCCAGCAGCCCGACAGGGACAACGAATACCGGGGAGCTGTTTTTT. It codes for CASSPTGTTNTGELFF.

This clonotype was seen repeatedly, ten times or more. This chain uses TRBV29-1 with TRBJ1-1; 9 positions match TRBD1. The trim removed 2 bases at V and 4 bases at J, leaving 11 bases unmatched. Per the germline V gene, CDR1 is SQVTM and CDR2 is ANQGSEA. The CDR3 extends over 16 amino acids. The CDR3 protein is CSVERGQGAASTEAFF. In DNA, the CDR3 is TGCAGCGTTGAACGGGGACAGGGTGCCGCGAGCACTGAAGCTTTCTTT.